One and the same sample provided the 16 T cell receptor beta chains below, sequenced in a study of PD-1 blockade in classical Hodgkin lymphoma. Produced via immunoSEQ multiplex PCR; TCRdb's table is partial and in-frame only. The data contain over 3,500 clones, more than 60% of them seen just once; the ten biggest clones take up roughly 5.7%. All the patients suffered relapse after autologous stem cell transplantation, and brentuximab vedotin exposure differed. CD4+ T cells were purified from thawed PBMCs by magnetic negative selection. The input for sequencing was CD4+ T cells from blood, taken at baseline. The receptors were gathered from a human donor with classical Hodgkin lymphoma.

The chain links TRBV28 to TRBJ1-2; D uncertain. The V and J ends lost 4 bases and 3 bases respectively, with 3 bases between them. The CDR3 loop spans 11 amino acids. Germline CDR1 and CDR2: MDHEN and SYDVKM. The CDR3 sequence: CASSWDYGYTF. As DNA, the CDR3 is TGTGCCAGCAGTTGGGACTATGGCTACACCTTC.

The chain employs TRBV7-9 and TRBJ2-3; a weak D match, TRBD1 (6 bases). Per the germline V gene, CDR1 is SEHNR and CDR2 is FQNEAQ (reference sequence). Trimming took off 3 bases at V and 4 bases at J, with 8 bases between the two ends. CDR3 size: 13 residues. The CDR3 sequence: CASSLDSSDTQYF. Written as DNA, the CDR3 is TGTGCCAGCAGCTTGGACAGCTCAGATACGCAGTATTTT.

This chain links TRBV7-9 with TRBJ1-3; 7 positions match TRBD1. Germline values: CDR1 SEHNR, CDR2 FQNEAQ (reference sequence). Trimming removed 5 bases from V and 8 bases from J; junction bases left unmatched: 9. The CDR3 sequence is 14 residues long. The CDR3 coding sequence is TGTGCCAGCAGCCGACAGGGATCAGGGGACACCATATATTTT. Its protein product is CASSRQGSGDTIYF.

V gene TRBV6-5 combines with J gene TRBJ2-1; 11 positions match TRBD2. The CDR3 sequence is 14 residues long. Trimming at V came to 5 bases and at J to 7 bases, leaving 4 bases not matched to a gene. Germline-derived CDR1 and CDR2 are MNHEY and SVGAGI. The CDR3 is CASSRLAGWNEQFF. CDR3 DNA: TGTGCCAGCAGTCGACTAGCGGGGTGGAATGAGCAGTTCTTC.

This sequence joins TRBV30 and TRBJ1-1; D is ambiguous. The V and J ends lost 1 base and 0 bases respectively, with 9 bases between them. The CDR3 spans 14 residues. Germline lookup yields CDR1 GTSNPN and CDR2 SVGIG (reference sequence). The CDR3 nucleotides are TGTGCCTGGAGTGGGGGAGCACTGAACACTGAAGCTTTCTTT. It encodes CAWSGGALNTEAFF.

The chain joins TRBV11-3 to TRBJ2-3, with TRBD1 matching 8 bases. V dropped 5 bases and J dropped 5; count of bases not matched to a gene: 3. The CDR3 sequence is 13 residues long. Germline V gives CDR1 SGHNT, CDR2 YENEEA. The CDR3 region is CASSIGQGDTQYF. CDR3 DNA: TGTGCCAGCAGCATCGGACAGGGAGATACGCAGTATTTT.

This chain uses TRBV10-2 with TRBJ1-1; D is undetermined. This CDR3 contains 15 residues. V was trimmed by 3 bases and J by 3 bases, leaving 14 bases between them. Germline V gives CDR1 WSHSY, CDR2 SAAADI. The CDR3 DNA reads as TGCGCCAGCAGTGATATAGGCCCACGAGACACTGAAGCTTTCTTT. Its protein product is CASSDIGPRDTEAFF.

The chain employs TRBV5-4 and TRBJ1-2; 8 bases line up with TRBD1. The germline V gene encodes CDR1 SGHNT and CDR2 YYREEE (reference sequence). The CDR3 has 15 residues. The J segment lost 4 bases and the V segment lost 2 bases, leaving 7 bases of the junction unmatched. The CDR3 spells CASSFMDRVIYGYTF. The CDR3 coding sequence is TGTGCCAGCAGCTTTATGGACAGGGTAATCTATGGCTACACCTTC.

This clone turned up a few times. The chain combines TRBV19 with TRBJ1-2; D not resolved. This CDR3 spans 13 amino acids. In germline, CDR1 is LNHDA, CDR2 SQIVND (reference sequence). V gave up 1 base and J gave up 7 bases, with 10 bases separating them. The CDR3 DNA reads TGTGCCAGTAGTATAGGGACGGTTGGTGGCTACACCTTC. This translates into CASSIGTVGGYTF.

The CDR3 DNA sequence: TGTGCCAGCAGTTCCGGACTAGCGGGGAACAATGAGCAGTTCTTC. Protein product: CASSSGLAGNNEQFF. The J gene is TRBJ2-1, the V gene TRBV6-6; 12 bases agree with TRBD2. After removal of 4 bases from V and 5 bases from J, the junction contained 3 bases not matched to a gene. This CDR3 is built from 15 residues. The germline gives CDR1 MNHNY, CDR2 SVGAGI (reference sequence).

This CDR3 reads CASSPNGQLNTEAFF. Here the CDR3 DNA reads TGTGCCAGCTCACCGAACGGACAGCTGAACACTGAAGCTTTCTTT. The genes are TRBV18 and TRBJ1-1, with TRBD1 as a possible D gene (6 bases). Germline CDR1 KGHSH, CDR2 LQKENI. Trimming left V 3 bases short and J 0 bases short, with 11 bases between. This CDR3 region has 15 residues.

This clone was seen only a few times. The rearrangement joins TRBV5-6 to TRBJ1-6, with unresolved D. The CDR3 length is 16 residues. Germline values: CDR1 SGHDT, CDR2 YYEEEE. Trimming left V 3 bases short and J 6 bases short, with 16 bases between. The CDR3 protein is CASSSGLTWGNSPLHF. The DNA for the CDR3 is TGTGCCAGCAGCTCGGGCCTTACCTGGGGTAATTCACCCCTCCACTTT.

A few counts support this clone. This sequence joins TRBV11-2 and TRBJ1-6; 9 nucleotides line up with TRBD1. J lost 10 bases, V lost 5 bases, and 6 bases had no gene match. Germline V gene lookup returns CDR1 SGHAT and CDR2 FQNNGV. The length of the CDR3 is 14 residues. The CDR3 here is CASSIDRGNSPLHF. DNA of the CDR3: TGTGCCAGCAGCATCGACAGGGGGAACTCACCCCTCCACTTT. Together with reference TRBV11-2 and TRBJ1-6, the CDR3 gives the full variable domain: EAGVAQSPRYKIIEKRQSVAFWCNPISGHATLYWYQQILGQGPKLLIQFQNNGVVDDSQLPKDRFSAERLKGVDSTLKIQPAKLEDSAVYLCASSIDRGNSPLHFGNGTRLTVT.

This CDR3 reads CASSLFPEGYTF. DNA of the CDR3: TGTGCCAGCAGCTTGTTCCCTGAAGGCTACACCTTC. The chain couples TRBV5-8 to TRBJ1-2; D is unclear. The CDR3 totals 12 residues. From germline, CDR1 is SGHTS and CDR2 YDEGEE. Trimming pared 1 base from V and 8 bases from J, leaving 9 bases between.

V is TRBV19 and J is TRBJ1-1, with D perhaps TRBD1 (6 bases). Trimming stripped 3 bases from V and 0 bases from J, with 11 bases between. The V gene's germline CDR1 is LNHDA and CDR2 SQIVND (reference sequence). CDR3 length: 15 residues. The CDR3 sequence: CASSIRGTVNTEAFF. CDR3 sequence (DNA): TGTGCCAGTAGTATTAGGGGGACGGTGAACACTGAAGCTTTCTTT.

This rearrangement joins TRBV6-1 to TRBJ2-1; D possibly corresponds to TRBD2 (5 bases). The germline V gene encodes CDR1 MNHNS and CDR2 SASEGT. Trimming left V 3 bases short and J 2 bases short, with 14 bases between. The CDR3 runs 16 residues. As DNA, the CDR3 is TGTGCCAGCAGTGAGGAGGCCGGGCCCCCCTACAATGAGCAGTTCTTC. Amino acid sequence: CASSEEAGPPYNEQFF.